A selection of T cell receptor beta chains follows, all from one sample in a study of shared T cell receptors in the human thymus. Clones were read by immunoSEQ multiplex PCR, and TCRdb kept only the in-frame ones, dropping some. The sample lists approximately 400,000 clones; around 95% were seen once. The sample consisted of thymocytes. The receptors were gathered from a human donor. Both conserved end residues are trimmed from each CDR3.

v_call: TRBV9; cdr3_aa: ASSPGEQGRIYEQY
v_call: TRBV30; cdr3_aa: AWRKQGNYQPQH
v_call: TRBV6-5; cdr3_aa: ASSKSGRSYEQY
v_call: TRBV27; cdr3_aa: ASSLEGFGGEQY
v_call: TRBV28; cdr3_aa: ASSLEPTQETQY
v_call: TRBV12-5; cdr3_aa: ASGLTGNTEAF
v_call: TRBV9; cdr3_aa: ASSAPSGGRYNEQF
v_call: TRBV19; cdr3_aa: ASSFGTSGTRPSYNEQF
v_call: TRBV12-2; cdr3_aa: ASRSQAGVFYEQY
v_call: TRBV12-5; cdr3_aa: ASGLGETQY
v_call: TRBV6-5; cdr3_aa: ASSLGGNTGELF
v_call: TRBV11-2; cdr3_aa: AITGTSCHEQY
v_call: TRBV27; cdr3_aa: ASIQNAGGLYEQY
v_call: TRBV19; cdr3_aa: ASSIKKKSGLFSYEQY
v_call: TRBV6-5; cdr3_aa: ASSPDTEAF
v_call: TRBV11-2; cdr3_aa: ASSLAEGRGRGYGYT
v_call: TRBV7-8; cdr3_aa: ASSLEGGVAGIAETQY
v_call: TRBV21-1; cdr3_aa: ASSNLRGDDTEAF
v_call: TRBV11-2; cdr3_aa: ASTHLRAVNEKLF
v_call: TRBV19; cdr3_aa: ASSIKGPVWAQY
v_call: TRBV19; cdr3_aa: ASSQGLAGGS
v_call: TRBV11-3; cdr3_aa: ASSSHPGQGGTGELF
v_call: TRBV6-1; cdr3_aa: ASVGRVRAEAF
v_call: TRBV28; cdr3_aa: ASSFVPQGPHEQY
v_call: TRBV23-1; cdr3_aa: ASSIGLSSYNEQF
v_call: TRBV20-1; cdr3_aa: SAPMVDTQY
v_call: TRBV11-2; cdr3_aa: ASSFAGSYEQY
v_call: TRBV5-1; cdr3_aa: ASSLGAASYNEQF
v_call: TRBV7-9; cdr3_aa: ASSLDQRDPTGTQY
v_call: TRBV19; cdr3_aa: ASSPLRSIVYGYT
v_call: TRBV5-1; cdr3_aa: ASTPVRDRKTGELF
v_call: TRBV27; cdr3_aa: ASSLRGAWWTDTQY
v_call: TRBV7-9; cdr3_aa: ASSLAPTSYNEQF
v_call: TRBV28; cdr3_aa: ASVYSPLSTIGGYPYYEQY
v_call: TRBV18; cdr3_aa: ASSLSPGASYNEQF
v_call: TRBV5-8; cdr3_aa: ASSLVPSGANVLT
v_call: TRBV19; cdr3_aa: ASESDLNQPQH
v_call: TRBV4-3; cdr3_aa: ASSHDRDTYFYNEQF
v_call: TRBV7-9; cdr3_aa: ASSLLHAGGDSGNTIY
v_call: TRBV7-2; cdr3_aa: ASSQTGTGVNEQF
v_call: TRBV27; cdr3_aa: ASSRGPRFNTGELF
v_call: TRBV7-3; cdr3_aa: ASSSRLAGELDTGELF
v_call: TRBV28; cdr3_aa: ASSLTGGPNYGYT
v_call: TRBV7-2; cdr3_aa: ASSWGLAGGLSSYNEQF
v_call: TRBV6-1; cdr3_aa: ASSGGDKGADTIY
v_call: TRBV13; cdr3_aa: ASSFEVRGHGELF
v_call: TRBV4-3; cdr3_aa: ASSHRTVMNTEAF
v_call: TRBV4-1; cdr3_aa: ASSPRTGQETQY
v_call: TRBV30; cdr3_aa: ASKAQGRETQY